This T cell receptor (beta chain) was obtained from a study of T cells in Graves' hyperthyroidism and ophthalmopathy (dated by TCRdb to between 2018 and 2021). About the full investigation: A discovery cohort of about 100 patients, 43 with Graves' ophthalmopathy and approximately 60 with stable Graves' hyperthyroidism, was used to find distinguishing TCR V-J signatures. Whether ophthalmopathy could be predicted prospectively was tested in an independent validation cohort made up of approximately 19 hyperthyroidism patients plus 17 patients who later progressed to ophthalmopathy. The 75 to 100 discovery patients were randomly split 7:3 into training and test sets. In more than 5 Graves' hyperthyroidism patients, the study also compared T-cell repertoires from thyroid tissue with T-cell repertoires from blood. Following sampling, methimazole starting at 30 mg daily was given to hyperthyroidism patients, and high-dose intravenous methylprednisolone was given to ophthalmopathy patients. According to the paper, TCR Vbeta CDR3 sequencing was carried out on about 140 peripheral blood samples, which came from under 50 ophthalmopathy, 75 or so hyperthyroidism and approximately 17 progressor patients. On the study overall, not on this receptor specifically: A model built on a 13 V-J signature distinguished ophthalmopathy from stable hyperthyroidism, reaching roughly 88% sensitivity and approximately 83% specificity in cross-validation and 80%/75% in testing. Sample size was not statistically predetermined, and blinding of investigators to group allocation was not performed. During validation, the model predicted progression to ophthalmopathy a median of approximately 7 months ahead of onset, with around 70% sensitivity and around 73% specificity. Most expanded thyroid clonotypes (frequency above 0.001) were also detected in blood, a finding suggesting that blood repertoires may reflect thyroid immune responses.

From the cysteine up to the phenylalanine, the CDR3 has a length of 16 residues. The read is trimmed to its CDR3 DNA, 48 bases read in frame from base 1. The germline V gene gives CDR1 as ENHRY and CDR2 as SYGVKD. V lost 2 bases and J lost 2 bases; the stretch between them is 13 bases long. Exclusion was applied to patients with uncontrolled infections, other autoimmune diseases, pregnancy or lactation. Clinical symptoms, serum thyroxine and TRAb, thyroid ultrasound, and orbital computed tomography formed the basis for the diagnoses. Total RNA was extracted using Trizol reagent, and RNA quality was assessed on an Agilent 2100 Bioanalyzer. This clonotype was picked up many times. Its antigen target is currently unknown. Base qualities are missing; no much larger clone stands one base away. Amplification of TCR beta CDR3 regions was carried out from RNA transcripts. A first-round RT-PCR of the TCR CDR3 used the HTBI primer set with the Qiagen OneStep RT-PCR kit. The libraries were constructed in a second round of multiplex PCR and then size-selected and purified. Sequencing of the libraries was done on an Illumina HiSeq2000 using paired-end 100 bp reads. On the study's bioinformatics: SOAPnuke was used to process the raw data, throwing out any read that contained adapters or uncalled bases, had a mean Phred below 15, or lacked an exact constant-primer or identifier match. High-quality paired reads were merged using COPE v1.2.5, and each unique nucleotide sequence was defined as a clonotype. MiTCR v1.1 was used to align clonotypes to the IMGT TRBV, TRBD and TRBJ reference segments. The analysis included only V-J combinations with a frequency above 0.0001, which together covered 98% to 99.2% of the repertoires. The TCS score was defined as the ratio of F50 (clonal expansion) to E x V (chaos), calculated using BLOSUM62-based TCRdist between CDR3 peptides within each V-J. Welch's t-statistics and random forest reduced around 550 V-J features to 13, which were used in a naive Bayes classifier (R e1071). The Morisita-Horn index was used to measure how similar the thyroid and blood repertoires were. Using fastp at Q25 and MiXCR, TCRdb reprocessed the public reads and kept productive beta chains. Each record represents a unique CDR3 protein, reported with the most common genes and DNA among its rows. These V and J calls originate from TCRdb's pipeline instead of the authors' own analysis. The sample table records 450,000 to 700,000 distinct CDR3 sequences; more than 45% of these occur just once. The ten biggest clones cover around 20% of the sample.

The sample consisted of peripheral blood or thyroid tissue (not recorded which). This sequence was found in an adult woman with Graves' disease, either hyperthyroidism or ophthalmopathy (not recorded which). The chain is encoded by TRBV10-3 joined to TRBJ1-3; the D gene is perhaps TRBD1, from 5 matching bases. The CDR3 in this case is CAISESRPGAGNTIYF. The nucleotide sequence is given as TGTGCCATCAGTGAGAGTCGACCGGGGGCTGGAAACACCATATATTTT.